This T cell receptor (beta chain) derives from a study of blood T cell repertoires in COVID-19. Study-wide context: In each case, the material was cDNA or gDNA derived from T cells, B-cell-depleted T cells, or PBMCs.

TCRdb's copy holds only in-frame clones and misses some; the assay was immunoSEQ multiplex PCR. The table shows roughly 180,000 clones, with 70% to 90% occurring only once. The sequencing input was peripheral blood. This clonotype was obtained from a woman aged 45-59 years with COVID-19, enrolled during active disease.

The CDR3 spells CASSYSGRNEKLFF. The DNA for the CDR3 is TGTGCCAGCAGTTACTCGGGGCGAAATGAAAAACTGTTTTTT. The chain uses TRBV6-5 and TRBJ1-4, with D perhaps matching TRBD1 (5 bases). The CDR3 has 14 residues. V lost 0 bases and J 5 bases, leaving 7 bases between the germline ends. Germline lookup yields CDR1 MNHEY and CDR2 SVGAGI.